The clone carrying this T cell receptor beta chain showed up just a few times. Its antigen is still unknown. This sample is drawn from a study of regulatory T cells in long-lasting Graves disease. The study, taken as a whole, reports: Among the persistent patients, 2,741 public clonotypes were shared, more than the approximately 1,000 shared among new patients. Study was limited to peripheral blood, excluding thyroid tissue. Favored gene segments in persistent disease were TRBV28, TRBJ1-2 and TRBJ2-5.

The sample's time point: newly diagnosed GD, antithyroid drugs for less than 3 months. There was RNA extracted from PBMCs, and the TCR library was made from it. Between the trimmed V and J ends, which lost 5 bases and 2 bases, there was a span of 7 bases. The CDR3 has 14 residues. The V gene's germline CDR1 is SGHTA and CDR2 FQGNSA. iRepertoire HTBI primers and Arm-PCR of CDR3 regions built TCR beta libraries. Each CDR3 protein gets one entry after TCRdb re-called the multiplex PCR reads with MiXCR. Of fewer than 550,000 distinct CDR3 sequences listed, around 17% are singletons. The same data also contributed to another study, on T cells in Graves' hyperthyroidism and ophthalmopathy.

The receptor's source is a young woman with Graves disease. The specimen comprised peripheral blood mononuclear cells (PBMCs), sampled at new diagnosis, from a patient treated with antithyroid drugs. The chain links TRBV7-2 to TRBJ2-6, with D unclear. The CDR3 loop reads CASSLGPGANVLTF. The CDR3, as DNA: TGTGCCAGCAGCCTAGGGCCTGGGGCCAACGTCCTGACTTTC.